A selection of T cell receptor beta chains follows, all from one sample in a study of control samples from healthy donors and cancer patients. The method was immunoSEQ multiplex PCR; TCRdb's version includes in-frame clones alone and lacks a portion of them. The sample consists of approximately 82,000 clones, 90% to 95% of them appearing once. Sequenced input: PBMCs. All receptors derive from a woman aged 40 to 55 with lung cancer. CDR3s include the opening cysteine and the closing phenylalanine or tryptophan. The D gene is left open where the match is weak. A row's size may be missing; if present it is once, few, many or a size class.

J,D,V,size,length,DNA,CDR3
TRBJ2-5,-,TRBV7-9,-,17,TGTGCCAGCAGCTTCCAAGATGGGGCGGCCCGTCAAGAGACCCAGTACTTC,CASSFQDGAARQETQYF
TRBJ2-7,TRBD1,TRBV7-9,-,15,TGTGCCAGCAGCCACGAGGGACAGGGGGTCCACGAGCAGTACTTC,CASSHEGQGVHEQYF
TRBJ2-7,TRBD2,TRBV11-3,once,15,TGTGCCAGCAGCTTAAAGCGGGGAAGGACCTACGAGCAGTACTTC,CASSLKRGRTYEQYF
TRBJ2-1,-,TRBV9,once,15,TGTGCCAGCAGCCTCTCTGGGGGGATAGGCAATGAGCAGTTCTTC,CASSLSGGIGNEQFF
TRBJ2-5,-,TRBV7-9,-,15,TGTGCCAGCAGCTTTCTAGAGGGGATGGGAGAGACCCAGTACTTC,CASSFLEGMGETQYF
TRBJ1-2,-,TRBV27,once,14,TGTGCCAGCGCGATAGGGCCATGGGACTATGGCTACACCTTC,CASAIGPWDYGYTF
TRBJ2-7,-,TRBV19,-,12,TGTGCCAGTAGCCAACGGGGGTACGAGCAGTACTTC,CASSQRGYEQYF
TRBJ2-1,TRBD2,TRBV7-2,-,14,TGTGCCAGCAGCTTAGACGGGGGGTACAATGAGCAGTTCTTC,CASSLDGGYNEQFF
TRBJ1-2,-,TRBV18,-,13,TGTGCTAGCTTGTTCGACCTACACTATGGCTACACCTTC,CASLFDLHYGYTF
TRBJ2-5,-,TRBV7-6,-,15,TGTGCCAGCAGCTTAATCGGGCCCCCCGGGGAGACCCAGTACTTC,CASSLIGPPGETQYF
TRBJ1-2,TRBD1,TRBV28,once,15,TGTGCCAGCAGTTTATCCGACAGGGGACGAGTGGGGTACACCTTC,CASSLSDRGRVGYTF
TRBJ1-6,TRBD1,TRBV18,-,14,TGTGCCAGCTCACCAGGACAGGGGAATTCACCCCTCCACTTT,CASSPGQGNSPLHF
TRBJ1-5,-,TRBV19,-,15,TGTGCCAGTAGTGCTACCGCGAATAGCAATCAGCCCCAGCATTTT,CASSATANSNQPQHF